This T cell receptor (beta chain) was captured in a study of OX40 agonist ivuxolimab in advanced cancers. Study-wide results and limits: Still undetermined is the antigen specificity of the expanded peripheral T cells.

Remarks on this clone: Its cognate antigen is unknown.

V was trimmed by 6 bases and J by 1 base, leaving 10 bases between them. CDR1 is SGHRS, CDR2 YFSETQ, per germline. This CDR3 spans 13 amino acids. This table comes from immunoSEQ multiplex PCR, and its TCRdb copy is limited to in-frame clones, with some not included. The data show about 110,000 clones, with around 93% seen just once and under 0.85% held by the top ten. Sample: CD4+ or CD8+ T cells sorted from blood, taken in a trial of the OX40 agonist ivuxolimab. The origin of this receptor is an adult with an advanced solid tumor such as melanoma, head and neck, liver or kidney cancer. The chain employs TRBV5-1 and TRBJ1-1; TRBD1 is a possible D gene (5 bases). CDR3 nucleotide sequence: TGCGCCAGCACAGGAGGACAGAACACTGAAGCTTTCTTT. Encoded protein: CASTGGQNTEAFF.